Presented here are 29 T cell receptor beta chains from one specimen sequenced in a study of T cell responses to AZD1222 COVID-19 vaccine. Sequencing used immunoSEQ multiplex PCR; TCRdb keeps in-frame clones, though not all of them. The sample includes approximately 80,000 clones, 85% to 90% of them seen just once. This material consisted of peripheral blood, taken on day 0 of AZD1222 vaccination. The receptor source for this set is an adult in good health.

The CDR3 DNA is TGCGCCAGCAGTGACAGATCCTATGGCTACACCTTC. It yields the protein CASSDRSYGYTF. The V gene is TRBV10-2, the J gene TRBJ1-2; D is uncertain. CDR1 WSHSY and CDR2 SAAADI come from the germline V gene. The germline V and J ends were trimmed by 3 bases and 4 bases, with 6 bases remaining between them. The CDR3 has 12 residues.

V usage is TRBV5-1 and J usage is TRBJ2-1; D uncertain. Per germline, CDR1 SGHRS and CDR2 YFSETQ. CDR3 length: 14 residues. V gave up 4 bases and J gave up 8 bases, with 16 bases separating them. CDR3: CASSPIALFHEQFF. The DNA for the CDR3 is TGCGCCAGCAGCCCAATAGCCCTCTTTCATGAGCAGTTCTTC.

The chain recombines TRBV15 with TRBJ1-2; D is unresolved. From germline, CDR1 is LNHNV and CDR2 YYDKDF (reference sequence). V shed 1 base and J shed 8 bases, with 17 bases lying between them. The CDR3 is made up of 15 amino acids. The CDR3: CATSRGELYYEGYTF. CDR3 DNA: TGTGCCACCAGCAGAGGGGAACTCTATTATGAGGGCTACACCTTC. The full variable domain, rest sourced from reference TRBV15 and TRBJ1-2, is DAMVIQNPRYQVTQFGKPVTLSCSQTLNHNVMYWYQQKSSQAPKLLFHYYDKDFNNEADTPDNFQSRRPNTSFCFLDIRSPGLGDTAMYLCATSRGELYYEGYTFGSGTRLTVV.

The chain couples TRBV27 to TRBJ2-7; 8 bases agree with TRBD2. The CDR3 is 14 residues long. The V and J ends lost 8 bases and 0 bases, in that order; junction bases with no gene match: 6. Germline V lookup: CDR1 MNHEY, CDR2 SMNVEV (reference sequence). The CDR3: CASRRGGLSYEQYF. The CDR3 DNA reads as TGTGCCAGCCGCCGCGGGGGGCTCTCCTACGAGCAGTACTTC.

This chain uses TRBV25-1 with TRBJ1-2; D uncertain. Germline V gene sequence: CDR1 MGHDK, CDR2 SYGVNS. The CDR3 extends over 13 amino acids. The V gene lost 3 bases and the J gene lost 8 bases, with 13 bases spanning the gap. CDR3 region: CASSDPGPRGYTF. The CDR3 region has the DNA TGTGCCAGCAGTGACCCCGGCCCACGAGGCTACACCTTC.

The gene calls are TRBV7-8 and TRBJ2-7; D might be TRBD1 (7 bases). The germline CDR1 and CDR2 sequences are SGHVS and FQNEAQ. CDR3 size: 15 residues. The ends were cut back, 4 bases at V and 6 bases at J, with 19 bases in the middle. CDR3 sequence (DNA): TGTGCCAGCAGCTCCCAGACAGGGAGGTTGATCGAGCAGTACTTC. Residues: CASSSQTGRLIEQYF.

The chain joins TRBV11-2 to TRBJ1-3; perhaps TRBD1 as D (6 bases). Trimming cost V 6 bases and J 0 bases, with 18 bases left between them. The germline V gene encodes CDR1 SGHAT and CDR2 FQNNGV. This CDR3 is 17 amino acids long. CDR3 loop: CASSYNGQSYSGNTIYF. In DNA form, the CDR3 reads TGTGCCAGCAGTTATAACGGACAGTCGTACTCTGGAAACACCATATATTTT.

The V call is TRBV9, the J call TRBJ1-1; tentatively, D is TRBD1 (5 bases). V was shortened by 3 bases and J by 11 bases, with 11 bases between the two germline ends. CDR1 is SGDLS and CDR2 is YYNGEE in the germline V gene. The CDR3 runs 11 residues. CDR3 in amino acids: CASSAGGEAFF. Here the CDR3 DNA reads TGTGCCAGCAGCGCTGGGGGAGAGGCTTTCTTT.

The V and J genes are TRBV5-1 and TRBJ2-3; 9 bases are shared with TRBD2. Trimming took 7 bases from V and 5 from J; bases not matched to a gene: 14. The CDR3 is made up of 16 amino acids. Germline CDR1 reads SGHRS; CDR2 reads YFSETQ. The CDR3 loop is CASHQVSGGPLDTQYF. The CDR3 DNA is TGCGCCAGCCACCAGGTCAGCGGGGGGCCGTTAGATACGCAGTATTTT.

The gene calls are TRBV9 and TRBJ1-3, with 9 bases fitting TRBD1. Germline V lookup: CDR1 SGDLS, CDR2 YYNGEE. The CDR3 loop spans 16 amino acids. V was clipped by 4 bases and J by 4 bases; unmatched bases: 9. CDR3 sequence (DNA): TGTGCCAGCAGCCCACAGGGACAGGGTGGGGGAAACACCATATATTTT. The encoded protein is CASSPQGQGGGNTIYF.

The CDR3 DNA reads as TGTGCCAGTAGAAATTGGCAGTACTATGGCTACACCTTC. Translated, it gives CASRNWQYYGYTF. The chain has TRBV19 and TRBJ1-2; D is unclear. This CDR3 has 13 amino acids. The germline V gene encodes CDR1 LNHDA and CDR2 SQIVND (reference sequence). The V and J ends lost 6 bases and 3 bases respectively, with 11 bases between them.

V gene TRBV15 combines with J gene TRBJ1-5; D gene ambiguous. This CDR3 has 14 amino acids. Germline CDR1 reads LNHNV; CDR2 reads YYDKDF (reference sequence). Trimming pared 0 bases from V and 6 bases from J, leaving 9 bases between. Here the CDR3 reads CATSRDRFPQPQHF. In nucleotides, the CDR3 is TGTGCCACCAGCAGAGATAGATTTCCTCAGCCCCAGCATTTT.

The CDR3 DNA is TGTGCCAGTAGTATAGAGGACAGGGCGATACTTCAGCCCCAGCATTTT. This sequence encodes CASSIEDRAILQPQHF. The V call is TRBV19, the J call TRBJ1-5, with 8 nucleotides matching TRBD1. The ends lost 0 bases at V and 6 bases at J; junction bases unmatched: 7. The CDR3 totals 16 residues. Germline V gives CDR1 LNHDA, CDR2 SQIVND (reference sequence).

This chain joins TRBV25-1 and TRBJ1-2; no definite D call. The CDR3 extends over 15 amino acids. CDR1 is MGHDK and CDR2 is SYGVNS in the germline V gene. Trimming removed 4 bases at V and 4 bases at J, with 16 bases between. The CDR3 spells CASSATSQFPYGYTF. For the CDR3, the DNA is TGTGCCAGCAGTGCAACCTCACAGTTCCCCTATGGCTACACCTTC.

The rearrangement links TRBV5-1 to TRBJ1-5, with 8 bases aligning to TRBD1. There are 14 residues in the CDR3. V trimming: 4 bases; J trimming: 3 bases; junction bases outside the gene matches: 3. Germline V gene lookup returns CDR1 SGHRS and CDR2 YFSETQ. The DNA for the CDR3 is TGCGCCAGCAGCCTGGACAGGGCCAATCAGCCCCAGCATTTT. It is translated as CASSLDRANQPQHF.

This clone was observed a single time. This chain links TRBV5-1 with TRBJ1-1, with D perhaps TRBD1 (6 bases). The germline V gene has CDR1 SGHRS and CDR2 YFSETQ. This CDR3 is built from 17 residues. V lost 2 bases and J 1 base, leaving 18 bases between the germline ends. The CDR3 loop reads CASSLTTGKRGNTEAFF. As DNA, the CDR3 is TGCGCCAGCAGCTTAACTACAGGGAAGAGGGGGAACACTGAAGCTTTCTTT.

The rearrangement joins TRBV3-1 (or the pseudogene TRBV3-2) to TRBJ1-2; 10 bases agree with TRBD1. There are 15 residues in the CDR3. The V gene's germline CDR1 is LGHDT and CDR2 YNNKEL (reference sequence). Trimming at V came to 4 bases and at J to 3 bases, leaving 5 bases not matched to a gene. CDR3 in DNA: TGTGCCAGCAGCCTCAGGACAGGGGGTTACTATGGCTACACCTTC. As protein: CASSLRTGGYYGYTF.

The gene calls are TRBV7-2 and TRBJ1-6; 10 positions agree with TRBD1. The CDR3 totals 15 residues. CDR1 and CDR2 (germline): SGHTA, FQGNSA. The V segment lost 5 bases and the J segment 7 bases; nucleotides outside the gene matches: 5. CDR3: CASSADRGRNSPLHF. The CDR3 DNA reads TGTGCCAGCAGCGCAGACAGGGGGCGGAATTCACCCCTCCACTTT.

The chain links TRBV2 to TRBJ2-7, with 9 bases identical to TRBD1. This CDR3 spans 13 amino acids. Germline V lookup: CDR1 SNHLY, CDR2 FYNNEI. J lost 5 bases, V lost 7 bases, and 6 bases had no gene match. The chain's CDR3 is CASNGDRVHEQYF. CDR3 in DNA: TGTGCCAGCAATGGGGACAGGGTCCACGAGCAGTACTTC. Supplemented by reference TRBV2 and TRBJ2-7, the full variable domain reads EPEVTQTPSHQVTQMGQEVILRCVPISNHLYFYWYRQILGQKVEFLVSFYNNEISEKSEIFDDQFSVERPDGSNFTLKIRSTKLEDSAMYFCASNGDRVHEQYFGPGTRLTVT.

In its sample, this clone was seen once. The V and J genes are TRBV5-1 and TRBJ2-2; D gene uncertain. The CDR3 extends over 14 amino acids. The germline V gene encodes CDR1 SGHRS and CDR2 YFSETQ. Trimming stripped 0 bases from V and 6 bases from J, with 9 bases between. CDR3 sequence reads: CASSLEYLAGELFF. The CDR3 DNA sequence: TGCGCCAGCAGCTTGGAATATCTGGCCGGGGAGCTGTTTTTT.

This chain uses TRBV5-5 with TRBJ1-2, with 9 bases that match TRBD1. Germline V gene data show CDR1 as SGHKS and CDR2 as YYEKEE (reference sequence). Trimming at V came to 4 bases and at J to 4 bases, leaving 2 bases not matched to a gene. CDR3 length equals 13 residues. The CDR3 nucleotides read TGTGCCAGCAGCCAGGGACAGGGCTATGGCTACACCTTC. Residues: CASSQGQGYGYTF.

V gene TRBV11-2 combines with J gene TRBJ2-1, with D perhaps TRBD2 (6 bases). The CDR3 loop spans 16 amino acids. Trimming left V 5 bases short and J 0 bases short, with 14 bases between. Germline-derived CDR1 and CDR2 are SGHAT and FQNNGV. The CDR3 loop is CASSLSGVSSYNEQFF. The CDR3 DNA is TGTGCCAGCAGCCTTTCGGGGGTGAGCTCCTACAATGAGCAGTTCTTC.

The J gene is TRBJ1-5, the V gene TRBV7-2, with D possibly matching TRBD1 (6 bases). Germline-derived CDR1 and CDR2 are SGHTA and FQGNSA. This CDR3 has 13 amino acids. V was clipped by 4 bases and J by 6 bases, with 10 bases between them. Here the CDR3 DNA reads TGTGCCAGCAGCTACAGGGCGGCTCAGCCCCAGCATTTT. This translates into CASSYRAAQPQHF.

V and J are TRBV18 and TRBJ2-5; 7 positions match TRBD2. After removal of 6 bases from V and 4 bases from J, the junction contained 5 bases not matched to a gene. This CDR3 region has 13 residues. Germline V gives CDR1 KGHSH, CDR2 LQKENI. CDR3 DNA sequence: TGTGCCAGCTCCGCGGGGGTAGGAGAGACCCAGTACTTC. This gives the protein CASSAGVGETQYF.

This chain joins TRBV27 and TRBJ2-7; D is ambiguous. CDR1 and CDR2 (germline): MNHEY, SMNVEV (reference sequence). The CDR3 contains 14 residues. V was pared by 6 bases and J by 2 bases, with 14 bases between. CDR3: CASSHLAIAYEQYF. Written as DNA, the CDR3 is TGTGCCAGCAGCCACTTGGCAATCGCCTACGAGCAGTACTTC.

V is TRBV4-1 and J is TRBJ2-2; D perhaps matches TRBD2 (5 bases). This CDR3 is built from 14 residues. Per germline, CDR1 MGHRA and CDR2 YSYEKL. V gave up 3 bases and J gave up 8 bases, with 13 bases separating them. The DNA of the CDR3 is TGCGCCAGCAGCCATCAAACTAGTACAGGGGAGCTGTTTTTT. This sequence encodes CASSHQTSTGELFF.

The rearrangement uses TRBV27 and TRBJ2-1; the match to TRBD2 covers 7 bases. V gave up 6 bases and J gave up 10 bases; unmatched junction bases: 9. The CDR3 is 13 residues long. Germline V gives CDR1 MNHEY, CDR2 SMNVEV (reference sequence). CDR3 sequence: CASSAGTNWEQFF. The CDR3 nucleotides read TGTGCCAGCAGCGCGGGGACTAATTGGGAGCAGTTCTTC.

The chain is built from TRBV30 and TRBJ1-2; a possible D gene is TRBD1 (6 bases). The germline V gene has CDR1 GTSNPN and CDR2 SVGIG (reference sequence). Trimming removed 3 bases from V and 3 bases from J, with 14 bases in between. This CDR3 has 14 residues. The CDR3 bases are TGTGCCTGGAGAGCAGCCGGGACACACTATGGCTACACCTTC. This gives the protein CAWRAAGTHYGYTF.

The chain recombines TRBV21-1 with TRBJ1-3. TRBV21-1 is assigned pseudogene status. This CDR3 region has 14 residues. Written as DNA, the CDR3 is TGTGCCAGCAGCAGGTTCGGGGTTTGGAACACCATATATTTT. Encoded protein: CASSRFGVWNTIYF.